Listed here are 26 T cell receptor beta chains from one sample, sequenced in a study of shared clonotypes between healthy human individuals. TCRdb's table, derived via immunoSEQ multiplex PCR, lists solely in-frame clones and lacks some. The repertoire includes under 2,000,000 clones, approximately 94% of them detected once, and 1% to 1.5% sits in the top ten. CD8 cells regarded as naive lacked CD45RO, were positively chosen for CCR7, and omitted terminally differentiated effector memory CD45RA+ cells. What was sequenced was naive CD8+ T cells sorted from blood. The source of these receptors is a young man in good health.

The chain joins TRBV6-5 to TRBJ2-3; D might be TRBD1 (6 bases). Germline CDR1 MNHEY, CDR2 SVGAGI. V was shortened by 5 bases and J by 4 bases, with 10 bases between the two germline ends. There are 13 residues in the CDR3. The CDR3 region is CASSPGAADTQYF. CDR3 DNA sequence: TGTGCCAGCAGTCCAGGGGCTGCAGATACGCAGTATTTT.

The V and J genes are TRBV30 and TRBJ1-2; weak D call: TRBD1 (6 bases). The CDR3 runs 12 residues. The germline V and J ends were trimmed by 5 bases and 8 bases, with 15 bases remaining between them. Germline V gives CDR1 GTSNPN, CDR2 SVGIG (reference sequence). The CDR3 nucleotides are TGTGCCTGGGGGGGGCCAGGGCTCGGCTACACCTTC. Translated: CAWGGPGLGYTF.

The V gene is TRBV27, the J gene TRBJ2-2; D gene unclear. The CDR3 runs 17 residues. CDR1 is MNHEY, CDR2 SMNVEV, per germline (reference sequence). V was cut by 6 bases and J by 4 bases, with 21 bases left in between. CDR3 bases: TGTGCCAGCAGCCCCGAAGTTTTAGGGCTTCGCACCGGGGAGCTGTTTTTT. It specifies CASSPEVLGLRTGELFF.

This chain uses TRBV5-6 with TRBJ2-1; tentative D call: TRBD2 (5 bases). The CDR3 consists of 13 residues. Trimming stripped 4 bases from V and 9 bases from J, with 14 bases between. CDR1 is SGHDT and CDR2 is YYEEEE in the germline V gene. Written as DNA, the CDR3 is TGTGCCAGCAGCCCCGGTAACGGGGTTGAGCAGTTCTTC. This gives the protein CASSPGNGVEQFF.

Concerning this clone: The sample has other DNA sequences that encode this CDR3 too. J is TRBJ2-2 and V is TRBV6-5; maybe TRBD2 (5 bases). V lost 3 bases and J lost 1, with 9 bases in between. The germline CDR1 and CDR2 sequences are MNHEY and SVGAGI. This CDR3 spans 15 amino acids. The CDR3 here is CASSYLAGNTGELFF. CDR3 in DNA: TGTGCCAGCAGTTATCTAGCTGGGAACACCGGGGAGCTGTTTTTT.

The chain carries TRBV6-1 and TRBJ2-1; possibly TRBD2 for D (6 bases). The germline V gene encodes CDR1 MNHNS and CDR2 SASEGT. V was cut by 2 bases and J by 4 bases, with 9 bases left in between. The CDR3 is made up of 14 amino acids. The CDR3 sequence is CASSERRDYNEQFF. In nucleotides, the CDR3 is TGTGCCAGCAGTGAAAGGCGGGATTACAATGAGCAGTTCTTC.

The chain links TRBV4-1 to TRBJ2-7; possibly TRBD2 for D (6 bases). This CDR3 has 13 residues. Germline assignment: CDR1 MGHRA and CDR2 YSYEKL. Trimming removed 6 bases at V and 0 bases at J, with 9 bases between. CDR3 nucleotides: TGCGCCAGCAGGGCGGGGCCCTCCTACGAGCAGTACTTC. Its translation is CASRAGPSYEQYF.

The gene calls are TRBV5-4 and TRBJ1-1; the D gene is possibly TRBD1 (6 bases). Trimming shortened V by 2 bases and J by 4 bases, and 15 bases separated the two germline ends. Germline V gene lookup returns CDR1 SGHNT and CDR2 YYREEE (reference sequence). This CDR3 contains 15 residues. The CDR3 DNA sequence: TGTGCCAGCAGCTTTAACCGGGGGCGAAGCACTGAAGCTTTCTTT. Protein product: CASSFNRGRSTEAFF.

The chain links TRBV2 to TRBJ1-5, with D perhaps matching TRBD1 (6 bases). V was pared by 1 base and J by 2 bases, with 9 bases between. This CDR3 region has 15 residues. CDR1 and CDR2 (germline): SNHLY, FYNNEI. CDR3 protein: CASSEGSGGNQPQHF. In DNA form, the CDR3 reads TGTGCCAGCAGTGAAGGGTCAGGGGGCAATCAGCCCCAGCATTTT.

Concerning this clone itself: Other DNA sequences within the sample encode an identical CDR3. This rearrangement joins TRBV27 to TRBJ2-1, with D perhaps matching TRBD2 (5 bases). Looked up from germline, CDR1 is MNHEY and CDR2 is SMNVEV (reference sequence). CDR3 length: 13 amino acids. The V and J ends lost 5 bases and 5 bases respectively, with 10 bases between them. The CDR3 is CASSPGLNNEQFF. CDR3 DNA sequence: TGTGCCAGCAGTCCGGGATTAAACAATGAGCAGTTCTTC.

The chain's CDR3 is CASRARDRAYEQYF. In nucleotides, the CDR3 is TGCGCCAGCAGGGCCCGGGACAGGGCCTACGAGCAGTACTTC. The chain carries TRBV23-1 and TRBJ2-7; 9 bases fit TRBD1. TRBV23-1 is marked as an open reading frame, function uncertain. This CDR3 spans 14 amino acids. Trimming took 6 bases from V and 2 from J; bases not matched to a gene: 5.

This chain connects TRBV2 to TRBJ2-5; unclear D gene. Germline CDR1 and CDR2: SNHLY and FYNNEI. The CDR3 is 12 residues long. The V and J ends lost 6 bases and 3 bases respectively, with 8 bases between them. CDR3 in amino acids: CASRGIKETQYF. In nucleotides, the CDR3 is TGTGCCAGCAGGGGAATTAAAGAGACCCAGTACTTC.

A single count supports this clone. In nucleotides, the CDR3 is TGTGCCAGCAGTAGCGGGGGCCTTCACAATGAGCAGTTCTTC. Amino acids: CASSSGGLHNEQFF. The chain recombines TRBV27 with TRBJ2-1; 8 bases line up with TRBD2. There are 14 residues in the CDR3. CDR1 and CDR2 from the germline V gene are MNHEY and SMNVEV (reference sequence). With V trimmed by 5 bases and J by 5 bases, 5 bases remained unmatched.

This sequence joins TRBV30 and TRBJ1-4; D is ambiguous. The CDR3 has 14 residues. V lost 3 bases, J lost 8 bases, and 16 bases lay in between. The germline CDR1 and CDR2 sequences are GTSNPN and SVGIG (reference sequence). This CDR3 reads CAWSVVYRGEKLFF. Here the CDR3 DNA reads TGTGCCTGGAGCGTGGTTTATCGAGGGGAAAAACTGTTTTTT.

This sequence joins TRBV7-2 and TRBJ2-7; D call uncertain. The germline V and J ends were trimmed by 3 bases and 3 bases, with 12 bases remaining between them. CDR3 length: 14 amino acids. The germline CDR1 and CDR2 sequences are SGHTA and FQGNSA. This CDR3 reads CASSFLPMGYEQYF. The CDR3 DNA sequence: TGTGCCAGCAGCTTCCTTCCGATGGGCTACGAGCAGTACTTC.

The chain joins TRBV7-3 to TRBJ2-7; 10 nucleotides match TRBD2. V shed 4 bases and J 3 bases; nucleotides not matched to a gene: 6. CDR3 size: 15 residues. Germline V gene lookup returns CDR1 SGHTA and CDR2 FQGTGA. CDR3 DNA sequence: TGTGCCAGCAGCTCTTATAGCGGGGGGTACTACGAGCAGTACTTC. Translation gives CASSSYSGGYYEQYF.

The chain links TRBV11-2 to TRBJ2-5; TRBD1 is a possible D gene (6 bases). Germline CDR1 and CDR2: SGHAT and FQNNGV. V shed 3 bases and J shed 5 bases, with 19 bases lying between them. The CDR3 consists of 16 residues. CDR3 in DNA: TGTGCCAGCAGCTTGACAGGTTTAGGTCTTGGTGAGACCCAGTACTTC. Translation gives CASSLTGLGLGETQYF.

J is TRBJ1-2 and V is TRBV4-1; D is ambiguous. Germline CDR1 reads MGHRA; CDR2 reads YSYEKL. The CDR3 length is 13 residues. Trimming cost V 1 base and J 4 bases, with 7 bases left between them. Written as DNA, the CDR3 is TGCGCCAGCAGCCAAGTCGTGTCCTATGGCTACACCTTC. Amino acid sequence: CASSQVVSYGYTF.

The chain joins TRBV10-3 to TRBJ2-1; D not certain. Germline CDR1 is ENHRY and CDR2 is SYGVKD. V was pared by 0 bases and J by 8 bases, with 11 bases between. CDR3 length: 14 residues. The CDR3 loop is CAISESIQGDEQFF. CDR3 sequence (DNA): TGTGCCATCAGTGAGTCTATCCAAGGCGATGAGCAGTTCTTC.

This sequence joins TRBV9 and TRBJ1-2, with D perhaps matching TRBD1 (5 bases). The CDR3 loop spans 14 amino acids. CDR1 is SGDLS and CDR2 is YYNGEE in the germline V gene. V gave up 0 bases and J gave up 6 bases, with 12 bases separating them. In DNA form, the CDR3 reads TGTGCCAGCAGCGTAGAAACAGGAAAGGATGGCTACACCTTC. This sequence encodes CASSVETGKDGYTF.

The chain couples TRBV6-5 to TRBJ2-1; 10 nucleotides match TRBD2. Germline V gene lookup returns CDR1 MNHEY and CDR2 SVGAGI. This CDR3 comprises 15 residues. Trimming removed 2 bases from V and 9 bases from J; junction bases left unmatched: 7. The CDR3 is CASSYLAGEGVEQFF. CDR3 in DNA: TGTGCCAGCAGTTACCTAGCGGGGGAGGGTGTTGAGCAGTTCTTC.

The V and J genes are TRBV10-1 and TRBJ2-1, with 8 bases that match TRBD1. The germline CDR1 and CDR2 sequences are WNHNN and SYGVQD (reference sequence). With 0 bases clipped from V and 7 bases from J, the junction kept 2 bases outside the gene matches. The length of the CDR3 is 14 residues. The chain's CDR3 is CASSESDRANEQFF. Here the CDR3 DNA reads TGCGCCAGCAGTGAGTCGGACAGGGCGAATGAGCAGTTCTTC.

Worth noting for this clone: This sample also contains other DNA sequences that code for the same CDR3. V and J are TRBV7-9 and TRBJ2-5; 11 bases map to TRBD1. This CDR3 region has 15 residues. Germline values: CDR1 SEHNR, CDR2 FQNEAQ (reference sequence). J gave up 3 bases and V 5 bases, and 5 bases lay outside the gene matches. The CDR3 bases are TGTGCCAGCAGCCTAGGGACAGGGGGTAAAGAGACCCAGTACTTC. It yields the protein CASSLGTGGKETQYF.

The V gene is TRBV2, the J gene TRBJ1-5; tentatively, D is TRBD1 (6 bases). Germline V gene lookup returns CDR1 SNHLY and CDR2 FYNNEI. V lost 7 bases, J lost 5 bases, and 18 bases lay in between. This CDR3 has 15 residues. This CDR3 is CASNKLYRADQPQHF. CDR3 DNA sequence: TGTGCCAGCAATAAACTCTACAGGGCAGATCAGCCCCAGCATTTT.

The V gene is TRBV9, the J gene TRBJ1-2, with D unresolved. This CDR3 spans 15 amino acids. Germline-derived CDR1 and CDR2 are SGDLS and YYNGEE. Trimming took 0 bases from V and 2 from J, leaving 11 bases between them. The CDR3 sequence is CASSVVETLNYGYTF. The CDR3, as DNA: TGTGCCAGCAGCGTAGTCGAGACACTAAACTATGGCTACACCTTC.

A note on this clone: Other nucleotide sequences in the sample specify the same CDR3. The chain carries TRBV30 and TRBJ2-7; possibly TRBD2 for D (6 bases). In germline, CDR1 is GTSNPN, CDR2 SVGIG (reference sequence). The CDR3 runs 11 residues. V dropped 2 bases and J dropped 6 bases, with 8 bases sitting between them. The CDR3 region has the DNA TGTGCCTGGAGTCCCGGGGGCGAGCAGTACTTC. It encodes CAWSPGGEQYF.